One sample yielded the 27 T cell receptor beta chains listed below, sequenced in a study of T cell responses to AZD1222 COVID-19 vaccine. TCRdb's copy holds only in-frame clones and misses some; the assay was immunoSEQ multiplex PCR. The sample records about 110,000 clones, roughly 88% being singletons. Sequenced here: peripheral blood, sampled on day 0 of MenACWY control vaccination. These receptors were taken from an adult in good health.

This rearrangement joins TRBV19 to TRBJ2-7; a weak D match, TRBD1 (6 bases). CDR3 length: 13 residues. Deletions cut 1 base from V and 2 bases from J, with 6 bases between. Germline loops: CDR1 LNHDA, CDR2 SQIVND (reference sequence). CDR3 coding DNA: TGTGCCAGTAGTATAGGGGACACCTACGAGCAGTACTTC. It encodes CASSIGDTYEQYF. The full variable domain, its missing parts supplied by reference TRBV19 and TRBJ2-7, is DGGITQSPKYLFRKEGQNVTLSCEQNLNHDAMYWYRQDPGQGLRLIYYSQIVNDFQKGDIAEGYSVSREKKESFPLTVTSAQKNPTAFYLCASSIGDTYEQYFGPGTRLTVT.

This chain's CDR3 is CASSQLNTGVNTEAFF. DNA of the CDR3: TGTGCCAGCAGCCAGTTAAATACAGGGGTGAACACTGAAGCTTTCTTT. The gene calls are TRBV5-6 and TRBJ1-1; 7 bases map to TRBD1. The germline CDR1 and CDR2 sequences are SGHDT and YYEEEE. Unmatched junction bases numbered 9, after V lost 4 bases and J lost 0 bases. The CDR3 is made up of 16 amino acids.

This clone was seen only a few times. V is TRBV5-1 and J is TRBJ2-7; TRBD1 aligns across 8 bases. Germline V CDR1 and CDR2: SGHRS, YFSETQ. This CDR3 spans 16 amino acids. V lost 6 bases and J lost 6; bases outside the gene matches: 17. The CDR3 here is CASTETGATWTGEQYF. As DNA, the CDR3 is TGCGCCAGCACGGAGACAGGGGCGACGTGGACGGGCGAGCAGTACTTC.

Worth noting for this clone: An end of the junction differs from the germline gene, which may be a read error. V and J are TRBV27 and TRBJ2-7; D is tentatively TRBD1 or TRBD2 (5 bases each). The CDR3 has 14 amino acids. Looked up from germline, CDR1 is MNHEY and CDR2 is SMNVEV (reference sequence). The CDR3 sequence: CASSISGHSYEQYF. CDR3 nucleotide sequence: TGTGCCAGCAGTATATCGGGGCACTCCTACGAGCAGTACTTC.

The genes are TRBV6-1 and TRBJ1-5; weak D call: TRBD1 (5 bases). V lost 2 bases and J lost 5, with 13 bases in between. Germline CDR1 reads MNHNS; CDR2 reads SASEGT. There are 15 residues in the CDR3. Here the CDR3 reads CASSEFWGKDQPQHF. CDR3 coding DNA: TGTGCCAGCAGTGAATTCTGGGGGAAGGATCAGCCCCAGCATTTT.

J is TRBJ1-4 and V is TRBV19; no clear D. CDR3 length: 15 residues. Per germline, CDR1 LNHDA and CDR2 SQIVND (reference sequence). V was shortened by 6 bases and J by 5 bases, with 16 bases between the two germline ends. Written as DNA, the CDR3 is TGTGCCAGTAGCCTCCGGGCCAGAATAAATGAAAAACTGTTTTTT. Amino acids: CASSLRARINEKLFF.

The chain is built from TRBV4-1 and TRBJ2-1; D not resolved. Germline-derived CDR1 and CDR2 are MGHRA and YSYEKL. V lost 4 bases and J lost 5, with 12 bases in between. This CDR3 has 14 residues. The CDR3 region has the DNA TGCGCCAGCAGCCTCGTGTGGAGTGACAATGAGCAGTTCTTC. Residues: CASSLVWSDNEQFF.

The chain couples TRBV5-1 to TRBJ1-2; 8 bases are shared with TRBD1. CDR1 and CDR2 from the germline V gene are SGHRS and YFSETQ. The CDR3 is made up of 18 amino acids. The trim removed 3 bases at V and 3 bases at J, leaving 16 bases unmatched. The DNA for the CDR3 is TGCGCCAGCAGCTATAGTGGATTCGACAGGGGCGGTGACTATGGCTACACCTTC. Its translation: CASSYSGFDRGGDYGYTF. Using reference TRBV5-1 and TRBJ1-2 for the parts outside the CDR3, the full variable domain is KAGVTQTPRYLIKTRGQQVTLSCSPISGHRSVSWYQQTPGQGLQFLFEYFSETQRNKGNFPGRFSGRQFSNSRSEMNVSTLELGDSALYLCASSYSGFDRGGDYGYTFGSGTRLTVV.

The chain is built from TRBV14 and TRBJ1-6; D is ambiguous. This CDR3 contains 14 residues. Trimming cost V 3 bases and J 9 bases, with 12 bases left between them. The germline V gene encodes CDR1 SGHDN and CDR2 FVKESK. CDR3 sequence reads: CASSQTTSPSPLHF. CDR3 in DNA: TGTGCCAGCAGCCAGACCACGTCCCCTTCACCCCTCCACTTT.

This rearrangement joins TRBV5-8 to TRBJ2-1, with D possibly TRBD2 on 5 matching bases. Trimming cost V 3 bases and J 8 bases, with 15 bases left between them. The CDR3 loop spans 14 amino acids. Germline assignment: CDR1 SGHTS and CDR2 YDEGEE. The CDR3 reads CASSSSVRGDEQFF. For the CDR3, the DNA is TGTGCCAGCAGCTCGTCGGTCCGGGGTGATGAGCAGTTCTTC.

CDR3 residues: CASSPGPTQPQHF. CDR3 in DNA: TGTGCCAGCAGCCCAGGGCCCACTCAGCCCCAGCATTTT. The chain recombines TRBV7-2 with TRBJ1-5; D perhaps matches TRBD1 (5 bases). This CDR3 spans 13 amino acids. The germline V and J ends were trimmed by 5 bases and 6 bases, with 11 bases remaining between them. Germline lookup yields CDR1 SGHTA and CDR2 FQGNSA.

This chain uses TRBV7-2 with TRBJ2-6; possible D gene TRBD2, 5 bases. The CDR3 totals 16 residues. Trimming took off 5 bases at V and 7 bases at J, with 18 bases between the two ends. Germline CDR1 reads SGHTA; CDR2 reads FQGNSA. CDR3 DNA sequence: TGTGCCAGCAGCCCTTTTGTGAGGGAAGAAGCCAACGTCCTGACTTTC. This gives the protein CASSPFVREEANVLTF.

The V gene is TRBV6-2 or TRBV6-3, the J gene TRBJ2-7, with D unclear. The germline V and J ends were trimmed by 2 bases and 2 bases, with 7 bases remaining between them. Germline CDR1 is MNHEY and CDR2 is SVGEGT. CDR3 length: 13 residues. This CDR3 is CASSYSLTYEQYF. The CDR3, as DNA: TGTGCCAGCAGTTACAGTTTAACCTACGAGCAGTACTTC.

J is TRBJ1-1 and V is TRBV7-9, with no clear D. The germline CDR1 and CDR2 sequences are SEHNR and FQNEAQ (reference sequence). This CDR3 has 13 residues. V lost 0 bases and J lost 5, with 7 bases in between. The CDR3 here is CASSLAVWTEAFF. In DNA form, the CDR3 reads TGTGCCAGCAGCTTAGCGGTTTGGACTGAAGCTTTCTTT.

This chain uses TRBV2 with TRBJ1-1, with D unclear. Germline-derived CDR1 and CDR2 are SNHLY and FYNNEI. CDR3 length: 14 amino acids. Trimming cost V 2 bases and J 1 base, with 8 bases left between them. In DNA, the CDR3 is TGTGCCAGCAGTGAATTGGGGAAGAACACTGAAGCTTTCTTT. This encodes CASSELGKNTEAFF.

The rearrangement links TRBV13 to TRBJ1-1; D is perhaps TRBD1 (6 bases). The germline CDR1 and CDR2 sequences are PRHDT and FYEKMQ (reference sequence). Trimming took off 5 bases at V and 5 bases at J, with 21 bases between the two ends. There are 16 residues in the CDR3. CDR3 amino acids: CASSHPLQGGRTEAFF. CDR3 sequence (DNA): TGTGCCAGCAGCCATCCGTTACAGGGAGGGAGGACTGAAGCTTTCTTT.

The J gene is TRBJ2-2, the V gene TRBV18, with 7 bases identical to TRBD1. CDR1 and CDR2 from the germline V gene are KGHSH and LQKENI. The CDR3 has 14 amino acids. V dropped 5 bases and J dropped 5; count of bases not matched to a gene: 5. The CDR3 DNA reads TGTGCCAGCTCATACAGGGGCCCAACCGGGGAGCTGTTTTTT. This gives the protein CASSYRGPTGELFF.

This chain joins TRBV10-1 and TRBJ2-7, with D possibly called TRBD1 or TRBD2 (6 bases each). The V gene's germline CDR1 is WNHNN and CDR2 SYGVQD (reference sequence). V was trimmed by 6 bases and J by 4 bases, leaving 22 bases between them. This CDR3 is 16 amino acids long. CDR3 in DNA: TGCGCCAGCAGCCTAAAATGGGGGGCCCTTGTGTACGAGCAGTACTTC. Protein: CASSLKWGALVYEQYF.

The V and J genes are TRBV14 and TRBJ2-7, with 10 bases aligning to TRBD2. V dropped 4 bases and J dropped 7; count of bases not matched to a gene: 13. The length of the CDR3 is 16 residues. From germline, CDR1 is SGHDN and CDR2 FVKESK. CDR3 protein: CASSRLAGVNSGEQYF. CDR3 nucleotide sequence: TGTGCCAGCAGCCGTCTAGCGGGGGTCAACTCTGGAGAGCAGTACTTC.

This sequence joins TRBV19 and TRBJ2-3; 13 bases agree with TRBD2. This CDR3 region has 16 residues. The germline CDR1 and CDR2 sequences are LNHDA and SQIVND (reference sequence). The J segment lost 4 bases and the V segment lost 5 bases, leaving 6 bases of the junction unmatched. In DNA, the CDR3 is TGTGCCAGTAGTCGCACCGGGACTAGCGGGGCAGATACGCAGTATTTT. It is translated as CASSRTGTSGADTQYF.

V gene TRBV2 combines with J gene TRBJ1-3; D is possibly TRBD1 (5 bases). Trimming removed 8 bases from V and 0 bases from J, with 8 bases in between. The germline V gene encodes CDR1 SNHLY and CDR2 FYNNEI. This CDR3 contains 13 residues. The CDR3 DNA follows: TGTGCCAGCGGGACCGACTCTGGAAACACCATATATTTT. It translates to CASGTDSGNTIYF. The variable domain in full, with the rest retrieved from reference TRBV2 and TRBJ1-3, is EPEVTQTPSHQVTQMGQEVILRCVPISNHLYFYWYRQILGQKVEFLVSFYNNEISEKSEIFDDQFSVERPDGSNFTLKIRSTKLEDSAMYFCASGTDSGNTIYFGEGSWLTVV.

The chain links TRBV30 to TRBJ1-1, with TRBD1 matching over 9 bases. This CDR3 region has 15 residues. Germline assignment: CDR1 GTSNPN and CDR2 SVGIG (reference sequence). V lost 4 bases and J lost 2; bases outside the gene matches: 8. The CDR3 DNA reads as TGTGCCTGGACCCCATTGGGACAGGGAAACACTGAAGCTTTCTTT. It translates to CAWTPLGQGNTEAFF. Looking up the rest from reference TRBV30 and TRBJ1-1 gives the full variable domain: SQTIHQWPATLVQPVGSPLSLECTVEGTSNPNLYWYRQAAGRGLQLLFYSVGIGQISSEVPQNLSASRPQDRQFILSSKKLLLSDSGFYLCAWTPLGQGNTEAFFGQGTRLTVV.

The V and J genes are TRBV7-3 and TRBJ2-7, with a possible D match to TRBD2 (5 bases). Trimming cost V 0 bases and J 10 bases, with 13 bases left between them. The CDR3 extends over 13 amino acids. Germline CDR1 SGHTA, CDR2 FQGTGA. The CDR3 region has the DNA TGTGCCAGCAGCTTAACGAATACGGGGAACCAGTACTTC. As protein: CASSLTNTGNQYF.

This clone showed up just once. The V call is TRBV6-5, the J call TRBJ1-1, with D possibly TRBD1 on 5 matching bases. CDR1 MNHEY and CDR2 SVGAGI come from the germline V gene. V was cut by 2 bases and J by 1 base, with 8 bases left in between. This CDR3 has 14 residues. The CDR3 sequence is CASSYDGANTEAFF. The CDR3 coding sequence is TGTGCCAGCAGTTACGATGGGGCGAACACTGAAGCTTTCTTT.

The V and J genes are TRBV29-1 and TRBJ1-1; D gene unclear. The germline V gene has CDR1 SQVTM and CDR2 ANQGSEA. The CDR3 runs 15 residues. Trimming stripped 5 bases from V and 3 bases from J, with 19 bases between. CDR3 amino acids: CSVFLGPSSDTEAFF. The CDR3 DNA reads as TGCAGCGTTTTCTTGGGTCCGAGTTCTGACACTGAAGCTTTCTTT. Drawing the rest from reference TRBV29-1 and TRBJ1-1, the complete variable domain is SAVISQKPSRDICQRGTSLTIQCQVDSQVTMMFWYRQQPGQSLTLIATANQGSEATYESGFVIDKFPISRPNLTFSTLTVSNMSPEDSSIYLCSVFLGPSSDTEAFFGQGTRLTVV.

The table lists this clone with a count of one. Written as DNA, the CDR3 is TGTGCCAGCAGCTTAACGGGGGGCTATGGGTCACCCCTCCACTTT. Residues: CASSLTGGYGSPLHF. The J gene is TRBJ1-6, the V gene TRBV11-2, with D possibly matching TRBD1 (6 bases). V was shortened by 2 bases and J by 10 bases, with 15 bases between the two germline ends. Germline V gives CDR1 SGHAT, CDR2 FQNNGV. The CDR3 extends over 15 amino acids.

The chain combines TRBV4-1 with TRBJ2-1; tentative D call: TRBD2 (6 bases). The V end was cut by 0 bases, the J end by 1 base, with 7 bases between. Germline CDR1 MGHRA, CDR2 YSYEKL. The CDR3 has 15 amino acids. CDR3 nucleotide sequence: TGCGCCAGCAGCCAAGAGGAGGGGTCCTACAATGAGCAGTTCTTC. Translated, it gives CASSQEEGSYNEQFF.